One sample yielded the 14 T cell receptor beta chains listed below, sequenced in a study of blood T cells in healthy people across ages. Using a J-beta primer mix together with a sample-barcoded 5' primer, a second PCR was run for roughly 7 to 11 cycles. TCRdb recomputed calls from the 5' RACE reads with MiXCR, one row per CDR3 protein. Altogether hundreds of thousands of distinct CDR3 sequences are present, roughly 50% being singletons, with the ten largest covering around a quarter. The specimen was blood. These TCRs come from a man between 40 and 49 years old in good health.

This clonotype was seen more than once but under ten times. V and J are TRBV2 and TRBJ1-6; D gene unclear. The CDR3 has 15 amino acids. With 3 bases removed from V and 4 bases from J, the gap between germline ends came to 10 bases. CDR1 SNHLY and CDR2 FYNNEI come from the germline V gene. CDR3 nucleotide sequence: TGTGCCAGCAGTGAGGAGGCAGGATATAATTCACCCCTCCACTTT. As protein: CASSEEAGYNSPLHF.

The chain employs TRBV29-1 and TRBJ2-5; D is undetermined. The J call may be in error: the DNA end matches TRBJ2-7 better. Germline assignment: CDR1 SQVTM and CDR2 ANQGSEA. CDR3 length: 16 residues. DNA of the CDR3: TGCAGCGTTTTACAGACAACCGGAGAATACAACTACGAGCAGTACTTC. This codes for CSVLQTTGEYNYEQYF.

This rearrangement joins TRBV30 to TRBJ1-2, with D unresolved. Trimming shortened V by 2 bases and J by 0 bases, and 10 bases separated the two germline ends. Germline V gene data show CDR1 as GTSNPN and CDR2 as SVGIG (reference sequence). CDR3 length: 14 amino acids. The CDR3 bases are TGTGCCTGGAGTCTAATGTCAGCTAACTATGGCTACACCTTC. Translating it yields CAWSLMSANYGYTF.

V usage is TRBV24-1 and J usage is TRBJ2-1, with 7 bases that match TRBD2. CDR1 and CDR2 from the germline V gene are KGHDR and SFDVKD. The CDR3 extends over 16 amino acids. Losses at the gene ends were 1 base for V and 0 bases for J; bases not matched to a gene: 2. In DNA, the CDR3 is TGTGCCACCAGTGATTTTGGGGGGGGCTCCTACAATGAGCAGTTCTTC. Translated, it gives CATSDFGGGSYNEQFF.

The CDR3 reads CATSRADYNEQFF. The CDR3 nucleotides are TGTGCCACCAGCAGAGCTGACTACAATGAGCAGTTCTTC. The V and J genes are TRBV15 and TRBJ2-1, with D unclear. The CDR3 is made up of 13 amino acids. Germline V lookup: CDR1 LNHNV, CDR2 YYDKDF (reference sequence). V was trimmed by 1 base and J by 3 bases, leaving 4 bases between them.

This clonotype was seen only a few times. The gene calls are TRBV28 and TRBJ2-4, with 8 bases aligning to TRBD2. The CDR3 sequence is 16 residues long. The V and J ends lost 2 bases and 13 bases, in that order; junction bases with no gene match: 16. CDR1 and CDR2 from the germline V gene are MDHEN and SYDVKM. CDR3 sequence reads: CASSLRVLAGRREQYF. CDR3 bases: TGTGCCAGCAGTTTAAGAGTGCTAGCGGGCCGTCGGGAGCAGTACTTC.

This chain joins TRBV20-1 and TRBJ2-1, with a weak D call TRBD2 (6 bases). The germline CDR1 and CDR2 sequences are DFQATT and SNEGSKA (reference sequence). This CDR3 region has 12 residues. V lost 0 bases and J lost 9, with 9 bases in between. Here the CDR3 DNA reads TGCAGTGCTAGAGAGCGGGAAACTGAGCAGTTCTTC. This codes for CSARERETEQFF.

A note on this clonotype: This may be a read error: a much more frequent sequence differs by one nucleotide. The chain employs TRBV12-3 or TRBV12-4 and TRBJ2-3; no clear D gene. The CDR3 has 11 residues. CDR3 sequence: CASSPKDTRYF. CDR3 DNA: TGTGCCAGCAGCCCCAAGGATACGCGGTATTTT.

This clonotype came up many times. V usage is TRBV7-2 and J usage is TRBJ1-1; D gene ambiguous. Trimming cost V 6 bases and J 6 bases, with 11 bases left between them. The CDR3 has 12 amino acids. CDR1 SGHTA and CDR2 FQGNSA come from the germline V gene. CDR3 loop: CASRDGRPEAFF. The CDR3 coding sequence is TGTGCCAGCAGGGACGGACGGCCTGAAGCTTTCTTT.

The chain couples TRBV7-2 to TRBJ2-1; 10 nucleotides line up with TRBD2. The CDR3 is 16 amino acids. Per germline, CDR1 SGHTA and CDR2 FQGNSA. V trimming: 1 base; J trimming: 2 bases; junction bases outside the gene matches: 2. The CDR3 sequence: CASSLGAGGPYNEQFF. DNA of the CDR3: TGTGCCAGCAGCTTAGGAGCGGGGGGGCCCTACAATGAGCAGTTCTTC.

This sequence joins TRBV9 and TRBJ2-5; tentative D call: TRBD2 (5 bases). Trimming stripped 4 bases from V and 4 bases from J, with 23 bases between. This CDR3 has 17 amino acids. Per germline, CDR1 SGDLS and CDR2 YYNGEE. The CDR3 sequence is CASSKTRTAPYPETQYF. As DNA, the CDR3 is TGTGCCAGCAGCAAGACCCGGACTGCCCCCTACCCAGAGACCCAGTACTTC.

DNA of the CDR3: TGTGCCAGCAGCGGGGGGCACAGGGATTCACCCCTCCACTTT. Encoded protein: CASSGGHRDSPLHF. This chain joins TRBV7-9 and TRBJ1-6; TRBD1 is a possible D gene (6 bases). Germline CDR1 reads SEHNR; CDR2 reads FQNEAQ (reference sequence). V lost 5 bases, J lost 8 bases, and 13 bases lay in between. The CDR3 consists of 14 residues.

Only a few counts were recorded for this clonotype. The chain carries TRBV29-1 and TRBJ1-2; no firm D call. This CDR3 region has 14 residues. V shed 3 bases and J shed 0 bases, with 11 bases lying between them. Germline CDR1 SQVTM, CDR2 ANQGSEA. CDR3: CSVDGSRTNYGYTF. Written as DNA, the CDR3 is TGCAGCGTTGATGGATCCAGGACTAACTATGGCTACACCTTC. Looking up the rest from reference TRBV29-1 and TRBJ1-2 gives the full variable domain: SAVISQKPSRDICQRGTSLTIQCQVDSQVTMMFWYRQQPGQSLTLIATANQGSEATYESGFVIDKFPISRPNLTFSTLTVSNMSPEDSSIYLCSVDGSRTNYGYTFGSGTRLTVV.

This clonotype appeared a few times. The V call is TRBV28, the J call TRBJ2-5; D unclear. This CDR3 has 14 residues. Per germline, CDR1 MDHEN and CDR2 SYDVKM. The V and J ends lost 3 bases and 4 bases respectively, with 12 bases between them. The CDR3 nucleotides read TGTGCCAGCAGTTTCAAAGGTATAGGAGAGACCCAGTACTTC. Translated: CASSFKGIGETQYF.